These T cell receptor beta chains were read from a single sample in a study of blood T cells in healthy people across ages. TCRdb called the 5' RACE reads again in MiXCR, with one record for every CDR3 protein. The data show 700,000 or so distinct CDR3 sequences, with roughly two fifths seen just once and 25% to 35% held by the top ten. The sequencing sample was made of blood. These receptor sequences come from a man older than 75 in good health. Each CDR3 is given without its conserved first and last residue. A clone size is listed for some rows: how often the clone was seen (once, few, many), or a class if it is expanded.

TRBV7-3	-	ASSLISTGVNTGELF
TRBV30	-	AWREAGTGETQY
TRBV18	-	ASSPGTGEPEAF
TRBV20-1	-	SAPPLAGQETQY
TRBV10-3	-	AISESQGTSTDTQY
TRBV12-3/TRBV12-4	few	ASSLGTGSYNEQF
TRBV20-1	-	SARRRGADYEQY
TRBV20-1	-	SATRALNTEAF
TRBV3-1	-	ASSQKGGGYGYT
TRBV4-2	few	ASSRENLADSPLH
TRBV6-5	few	ASSYSIESTNEKLF
TRBV6-6	-	ASSIKTYEQY
TRBV20-1	-	SARASYSSYEQY
TRBV28	-	ASSFSGGDEQY
TRBV7-2	-	ASSPGGASGNTIY
TRBV29-1	-	SVAGRSSYNEQY
TRBV11-2	-	ACRDTGTNYGYT
TRBV6-2/TRBV6-3	-	ASRPREARYNEQY
TRBV18	-	ASSPGAGRETQY
TRBV5-1	-	ASSLAAPNLGNEQY
TRBV7-2	few	ASSLGVGRVAGPPAYEQY
TRBV7-2	-	ASSLGTGAFSKTQY
TRBV6-6	few	ASSYGWEDDQPQH
TRBV4-2	-	ASTLTGGSEKLF
TRBV20-1	-	SASPGTGQPQH
TRBV20-1	-	SAGTSGRWDEQF
TRBV7-2	-	ASSLARSTYEQY
TRBV3-1	-	ASSQEDRGYYEQY
TRBV4-2	many	ASSQGGADTYEQY
TRBV7-9	-	ASSLDGASTEAF
TRBV20-1	-	SDSRPSTDTQY
TRBV27	-	ASSFSGGLRNEQY
TRBV9	-	ASSVDGTSGRKTTDTQY
TRBV28	-	ASSFGGDFGYT
TRBV20-1	few	SAASAWGTGELF
TRBV6-2/TRBV6-3	-	ASSSPGTGGAGPNQPQH
TRBV6-2/TRBV6-3	-	ASSDRDRPNQPQH
TRBV7-2	few	ASSYSRGADIQY
TRBV12-3/TRBV12-4	-	ASSFSRGFARETQY
TRBV6-6	few	ASSYFGGNQPQH
TRBV5-5	few	ASSLRETDTQY
TRBV11-3	few	ASSLDSSGAYNEQF
TRBV6-1	-	ASRQATGDEQF
TRBV6-2/TRBV6-3	-	ASSYLRDRSPYEQY
TRBV7-2	-	ASSPYIRSYNEQF
TRBV20-1	-	SARGLDNQPQH
TRBV7-2	few	ASRATSGGAYEQY
TRBV7-2	-	ASSRAMRGNTIY